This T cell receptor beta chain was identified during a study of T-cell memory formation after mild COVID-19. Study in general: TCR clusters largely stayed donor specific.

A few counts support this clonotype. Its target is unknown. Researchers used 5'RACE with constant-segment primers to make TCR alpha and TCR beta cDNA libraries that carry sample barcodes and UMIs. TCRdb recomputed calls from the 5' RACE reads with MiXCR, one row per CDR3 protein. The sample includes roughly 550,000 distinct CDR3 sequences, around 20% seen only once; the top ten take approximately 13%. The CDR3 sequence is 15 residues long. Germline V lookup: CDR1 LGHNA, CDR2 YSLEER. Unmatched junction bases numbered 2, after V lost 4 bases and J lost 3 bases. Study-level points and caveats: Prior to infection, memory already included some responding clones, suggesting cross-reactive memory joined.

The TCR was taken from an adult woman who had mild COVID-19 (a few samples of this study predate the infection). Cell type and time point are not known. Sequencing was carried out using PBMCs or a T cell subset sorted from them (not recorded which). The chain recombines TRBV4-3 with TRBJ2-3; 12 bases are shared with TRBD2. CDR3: CASSRLAGVTDTQYF. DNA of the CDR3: TGCGCCAGCAGCCGACTAGCGGGAGTTACAGATACGCAGTATTTT.